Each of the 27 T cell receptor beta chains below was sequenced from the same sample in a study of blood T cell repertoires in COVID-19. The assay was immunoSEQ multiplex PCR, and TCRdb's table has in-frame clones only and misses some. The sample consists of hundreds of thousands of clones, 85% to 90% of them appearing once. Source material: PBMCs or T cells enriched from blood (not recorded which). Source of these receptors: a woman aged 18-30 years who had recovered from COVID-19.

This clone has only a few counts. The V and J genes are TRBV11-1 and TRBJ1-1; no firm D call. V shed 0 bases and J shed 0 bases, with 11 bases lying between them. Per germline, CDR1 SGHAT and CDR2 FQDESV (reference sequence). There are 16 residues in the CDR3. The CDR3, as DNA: TGTGCCAGCAGCTTAGCTCAACAGTCCATGAACACTGAAGCTTTCTTT. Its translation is CASSLAQQSMNTEAFF. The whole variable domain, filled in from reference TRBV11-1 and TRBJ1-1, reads EAEVAQSPRYKITEKSQAVAFWCDPISGHATLYWYRQILGQGPELLVQFQDESVVDDSQLPKDRFSAERLKGVDSTLKIQPAELGDSAMYLCASSLAQQSMNTEAFFGQGTRLTVV.

The chain's CDR3 is CASSDFETVSNQPQHF. Written as DNA, the CDR3 is TGTGCCAGCAGTGATTTCGAGACAGTTAGCAATCAGCCCCAGCATTTT. The rearrangement links TRBV2 to TRBJ1-5; tentatively, D is TRBD1 (5 bases). Deletions cut 3 bases from V and 0 bases from J, with 12 bases between. The CDR3 is 16 residues long. The germline CDR1 and CDR2 sequences are SNHLY and FYNNEI.

CDR3 DNA: TGTGCCAGCATCGCCCCAGGGGTCCTCTATGGCTACACCTTC. This gives the protein CASIAPGVLYGYTF. V gene TRBV6-5 combines with J gene TRBJ1-2; TRBD1 might be the D (6 bases). This CDR3 is 14 amino acids long. V dropped 7 bases and J dropped 4 bases, with 16 bases sitting between them. CDR1 MNHEY and CDR2 SVGAGI come from the germline V gene.

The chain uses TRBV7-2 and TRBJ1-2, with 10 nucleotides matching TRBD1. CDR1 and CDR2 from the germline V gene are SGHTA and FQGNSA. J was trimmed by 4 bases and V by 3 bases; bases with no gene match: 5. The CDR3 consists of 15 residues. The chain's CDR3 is CASSFRQGALYGYTF. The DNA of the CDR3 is TGTGCCAGCAGCTTTCGACAGGGGGCCCTCTATGGCTACACCTTC.

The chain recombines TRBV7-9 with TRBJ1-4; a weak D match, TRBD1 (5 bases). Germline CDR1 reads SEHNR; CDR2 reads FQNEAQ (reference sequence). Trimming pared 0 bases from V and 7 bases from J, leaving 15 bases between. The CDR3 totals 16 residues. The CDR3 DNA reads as TGTGCCAGCAGCTTAGCGCGGGGGGGTGACGGTGAAAAACTGTTTTTT. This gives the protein CASSLARGGDGEKLFF.

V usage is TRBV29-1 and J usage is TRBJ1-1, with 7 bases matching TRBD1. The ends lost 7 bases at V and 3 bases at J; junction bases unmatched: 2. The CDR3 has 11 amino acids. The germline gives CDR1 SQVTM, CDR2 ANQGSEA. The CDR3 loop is CSGTGDTEAFF. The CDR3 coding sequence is TGCAGCGGCACAGGGGACACTGAAGCTTTCTTT.

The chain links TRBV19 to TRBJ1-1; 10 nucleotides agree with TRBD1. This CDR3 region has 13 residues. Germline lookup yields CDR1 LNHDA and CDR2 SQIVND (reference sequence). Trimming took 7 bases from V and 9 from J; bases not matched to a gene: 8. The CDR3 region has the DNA TGTGCCAGTAACCCCGGGACAGGGGACAAAGCTTTCTTT. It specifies CASNPGTGDKAFF.

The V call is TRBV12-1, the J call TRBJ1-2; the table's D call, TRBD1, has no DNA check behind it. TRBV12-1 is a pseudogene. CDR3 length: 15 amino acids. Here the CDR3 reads CASSFASQGGYGYTF. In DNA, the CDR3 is TGTGCCAGCAGCTTTGCAAGTCAGGGGGGCTATGGCTACACCTTC.

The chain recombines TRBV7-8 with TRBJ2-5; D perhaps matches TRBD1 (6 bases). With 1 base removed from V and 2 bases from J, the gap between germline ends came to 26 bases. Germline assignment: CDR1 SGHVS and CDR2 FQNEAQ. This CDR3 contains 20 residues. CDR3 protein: CASSLVFRGIGAARQETQYF. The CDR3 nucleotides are TGTGCCAGCAGCTTAGTTTTCAGGGGCATAGGGGCGGCCAGACAAGAGACCCAGTACTTC.

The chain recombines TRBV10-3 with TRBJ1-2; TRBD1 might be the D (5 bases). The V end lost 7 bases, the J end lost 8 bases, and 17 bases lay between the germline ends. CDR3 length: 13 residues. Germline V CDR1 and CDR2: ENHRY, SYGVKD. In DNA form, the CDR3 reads TGTGCCATCAAGCAGGCCAGGGTGGAAGGCTACACCTTC. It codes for CAIKQARVEGYTF.

The CDR3 region is CASSSSGLETQYF. The CDR3 bases are TGTGCCAGCAGTTCTTCCGGGTTGGAGACCCAGTACTTC. V usage is TRBV28 and J usage is TRBJ2-5; D remains unclear. V gave up 4 bases and J gave up 5 bases, with 11 bases separating them. The CDR3 spans 13 residues. Germline V gene lookup returns CDR1 MDHEN and CDR2 SYDVKM.

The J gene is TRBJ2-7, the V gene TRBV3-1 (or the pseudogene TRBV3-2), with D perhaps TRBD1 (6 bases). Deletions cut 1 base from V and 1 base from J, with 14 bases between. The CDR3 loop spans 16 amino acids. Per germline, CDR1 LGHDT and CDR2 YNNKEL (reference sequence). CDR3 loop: CASSQALGQGSYEQYF. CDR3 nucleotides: TGTGCCAGCAGCCAAGCGTTAGGCCAGGGGTCCTACGAGCAGTACTTC.

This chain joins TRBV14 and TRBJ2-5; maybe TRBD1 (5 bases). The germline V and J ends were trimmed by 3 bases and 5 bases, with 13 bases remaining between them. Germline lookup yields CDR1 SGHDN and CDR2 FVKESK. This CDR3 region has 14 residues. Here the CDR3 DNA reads TGTGCCAGCAGCCAGAACCAGGGTGGGGAGACCCAGTACTTC. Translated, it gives CASSQNQGGETQYF.

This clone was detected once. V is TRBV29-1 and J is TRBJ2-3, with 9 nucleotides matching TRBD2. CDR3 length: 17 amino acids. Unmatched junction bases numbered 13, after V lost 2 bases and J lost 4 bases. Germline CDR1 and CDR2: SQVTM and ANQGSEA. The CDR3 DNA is TGCAGCGTTGAACCCCCCCTAGCGGGGAGGACGTCAGATACGCAGTATTTT. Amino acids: CSVEPPLAGRTSDTQYF.

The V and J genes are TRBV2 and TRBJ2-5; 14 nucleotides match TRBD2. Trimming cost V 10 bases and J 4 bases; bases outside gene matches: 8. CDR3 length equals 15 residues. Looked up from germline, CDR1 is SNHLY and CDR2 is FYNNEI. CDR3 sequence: CATWTSGGRGETQYF. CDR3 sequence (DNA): TGTGCCACCTGGACTAGCGGGGGGCGGGGAGAGACCCAGTACTTC.

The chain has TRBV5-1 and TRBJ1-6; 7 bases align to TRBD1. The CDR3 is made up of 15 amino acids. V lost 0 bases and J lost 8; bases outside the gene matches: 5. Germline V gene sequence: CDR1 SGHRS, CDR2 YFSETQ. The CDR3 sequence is CASSLVRGKDSPLHF. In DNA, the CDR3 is TGCGCCAGCAGCTTGGTCAGGGGGAAGGATTCACCCCTCCACTTT.

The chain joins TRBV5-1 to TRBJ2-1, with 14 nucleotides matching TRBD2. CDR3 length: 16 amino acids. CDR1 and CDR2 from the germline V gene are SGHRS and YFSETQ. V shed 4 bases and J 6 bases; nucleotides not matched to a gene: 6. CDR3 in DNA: TGCGCCAGCAGCGCACCGGGACTAGCGGGGGCCAATGAGCAGTTCTTC. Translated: CASSAPGLAGANEQFF.

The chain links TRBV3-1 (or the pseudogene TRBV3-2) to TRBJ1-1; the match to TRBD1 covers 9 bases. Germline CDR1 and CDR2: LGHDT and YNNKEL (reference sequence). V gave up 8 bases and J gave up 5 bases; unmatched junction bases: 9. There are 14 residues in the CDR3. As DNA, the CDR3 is TGTGCCAGCTCGGCGGGACAGGGAAGGACTGAAGCTTTCTTT. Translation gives CASSAGQGRTEAFF.

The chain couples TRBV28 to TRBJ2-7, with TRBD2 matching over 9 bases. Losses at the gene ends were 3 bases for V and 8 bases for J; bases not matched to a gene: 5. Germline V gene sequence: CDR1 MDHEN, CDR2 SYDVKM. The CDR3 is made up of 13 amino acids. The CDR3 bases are TGTGCCAGCAGTTTGTCTAGCGGGGCCAAGCAGTACTTC. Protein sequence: CASSLSSGAKQYF.

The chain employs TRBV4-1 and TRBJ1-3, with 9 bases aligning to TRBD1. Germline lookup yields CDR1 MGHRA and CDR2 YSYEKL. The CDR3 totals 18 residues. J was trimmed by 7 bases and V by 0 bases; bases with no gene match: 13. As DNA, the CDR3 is TGCGCCAGCAGCCAAGATCCCCCGGGACAGGGCTGGGGGAACACCATATATTTT. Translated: CASSQDPPGQGWGNTIYF.

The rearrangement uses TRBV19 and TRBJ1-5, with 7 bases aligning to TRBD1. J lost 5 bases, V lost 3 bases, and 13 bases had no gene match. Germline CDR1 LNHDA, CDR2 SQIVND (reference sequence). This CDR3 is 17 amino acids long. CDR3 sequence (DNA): TGTGCCAGTAGTATGTGGGCAGGGGGTGGCGGGGATCAGCCCCAGCATTTT. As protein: CASSMWAGGGGDQPQHF.

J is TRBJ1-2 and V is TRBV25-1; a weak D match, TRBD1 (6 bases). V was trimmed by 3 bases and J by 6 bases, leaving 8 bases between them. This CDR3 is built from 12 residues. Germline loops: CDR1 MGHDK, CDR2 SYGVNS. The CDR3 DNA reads TGTGCCAGCAGTGACGACAGGCATGGCTACACCTTC. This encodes CASSDDRHGYTF.

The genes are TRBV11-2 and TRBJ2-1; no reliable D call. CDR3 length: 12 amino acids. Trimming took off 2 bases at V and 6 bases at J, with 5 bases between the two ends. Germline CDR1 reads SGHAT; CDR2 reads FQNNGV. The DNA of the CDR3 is TGTGCCAGCAGCTTATCGGGCAATGAGCAGTTCTTC. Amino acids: CASSLSGNEQFF.

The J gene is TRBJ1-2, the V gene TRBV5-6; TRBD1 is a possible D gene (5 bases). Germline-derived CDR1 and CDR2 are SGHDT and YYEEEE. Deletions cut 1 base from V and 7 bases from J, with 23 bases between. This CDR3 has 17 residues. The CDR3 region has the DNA TGTGCCAGCAGCTTGAGGGCCGGGGGTTCGGTGCTCCCTGGCTACACCTTC. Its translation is CASSLRAGGSVLPGYTF.

The CDR3 sequence is CASSFWTLNTGELFF. CDR3 in DNA: TGTGCCAGCAGCTTTTGGACACTGAACACCGGGGAGCTGTTTTTT. The rearrangement links TRBV5-5 to TRBJ2-2; D possibly corresponds to TRBD1 (5 bases). V dropped 2 bases and J dropped 1 base, with 9 bases sitting between them. Germline V gene data show CDR1 as SGHKS and CDR2 as YYEKEE (reference sequence). There are 15 residues in the CDR3.

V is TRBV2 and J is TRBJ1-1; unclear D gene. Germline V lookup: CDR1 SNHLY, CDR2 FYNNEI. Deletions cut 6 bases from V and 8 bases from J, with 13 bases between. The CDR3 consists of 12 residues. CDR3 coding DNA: TGTGCCAGCAGCGAGGGTCGAATCGAAGCTTTCTTT. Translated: CASSEGRIEAFF.

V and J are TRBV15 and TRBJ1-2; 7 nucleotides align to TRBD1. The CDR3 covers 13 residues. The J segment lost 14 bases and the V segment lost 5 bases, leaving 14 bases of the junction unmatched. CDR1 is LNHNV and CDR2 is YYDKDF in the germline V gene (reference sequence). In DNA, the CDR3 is TGTGCCACCAGCGAGGGGACAGCCCTATTTTGGACCTTC. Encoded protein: CATSEGTALFWTF.